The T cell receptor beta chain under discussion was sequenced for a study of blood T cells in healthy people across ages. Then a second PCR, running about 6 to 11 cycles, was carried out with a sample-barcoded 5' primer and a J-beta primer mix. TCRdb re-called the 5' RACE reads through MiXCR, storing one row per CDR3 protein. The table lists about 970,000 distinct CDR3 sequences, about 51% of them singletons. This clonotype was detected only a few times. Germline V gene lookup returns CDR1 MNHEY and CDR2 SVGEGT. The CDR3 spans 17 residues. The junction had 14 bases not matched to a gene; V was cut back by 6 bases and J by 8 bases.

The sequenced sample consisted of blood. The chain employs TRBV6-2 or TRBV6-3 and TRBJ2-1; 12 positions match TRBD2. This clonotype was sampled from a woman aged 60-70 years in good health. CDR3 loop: CASRPYGTSGRQDEQFF. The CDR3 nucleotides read TGTGCCAGCAGACCTTACGGGACTAGCGGGCGACAGGATGAGCAGTTCTTC.